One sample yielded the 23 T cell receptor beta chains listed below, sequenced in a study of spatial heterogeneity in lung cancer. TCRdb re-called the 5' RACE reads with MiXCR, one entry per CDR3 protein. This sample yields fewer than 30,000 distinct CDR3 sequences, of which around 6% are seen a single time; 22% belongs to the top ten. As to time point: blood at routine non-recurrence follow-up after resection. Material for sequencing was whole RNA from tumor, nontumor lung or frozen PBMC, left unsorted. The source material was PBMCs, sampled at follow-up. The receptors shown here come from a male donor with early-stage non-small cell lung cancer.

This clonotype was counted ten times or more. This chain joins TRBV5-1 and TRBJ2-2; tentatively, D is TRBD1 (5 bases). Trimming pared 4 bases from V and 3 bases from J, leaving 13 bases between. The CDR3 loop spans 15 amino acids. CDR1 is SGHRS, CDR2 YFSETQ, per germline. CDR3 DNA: TGCGCCAGCAGCCAAGGGGTAAAGGACACCGGGGAGCTGTTTTTT. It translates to CASSQGVKDTGELFF. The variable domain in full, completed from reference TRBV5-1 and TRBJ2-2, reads KAGVTQTPRYLIKTRGQQVTLSCSPISGHRSVSWYQQTPGQGLQFLFEYFSETQRNKGNFPGRFSGRQFSNSRSEMNVSTLELGDSALYLCASSQGVKDTGELFFGEGSRLTVL.

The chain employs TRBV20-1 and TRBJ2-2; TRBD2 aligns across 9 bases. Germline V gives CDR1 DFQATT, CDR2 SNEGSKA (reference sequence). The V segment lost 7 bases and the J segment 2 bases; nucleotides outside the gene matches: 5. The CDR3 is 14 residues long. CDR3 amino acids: CSVPTSGNTGELFF. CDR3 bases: TGCAGTGTTCCGACTAGCGGCAACACCGGGGAGCTGTTTTTT.

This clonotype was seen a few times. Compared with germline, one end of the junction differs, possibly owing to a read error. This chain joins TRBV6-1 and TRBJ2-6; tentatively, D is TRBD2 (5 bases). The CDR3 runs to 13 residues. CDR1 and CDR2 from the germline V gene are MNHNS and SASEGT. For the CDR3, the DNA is TGTGTCAGCCTAGTACCGGGAGCCAACGTCCTGACTTTC. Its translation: CVSLVPGANVLTF.

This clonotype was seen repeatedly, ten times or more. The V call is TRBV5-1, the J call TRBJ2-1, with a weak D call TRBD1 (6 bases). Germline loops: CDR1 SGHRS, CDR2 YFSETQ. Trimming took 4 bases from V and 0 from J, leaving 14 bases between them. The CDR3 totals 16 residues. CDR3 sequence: CASSPRQVRSYNEQFF. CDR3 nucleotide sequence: TGCGCCAGCAGCCCGAGACAGGTCCGCTCCTACAATGAGCAGTTCTTC.

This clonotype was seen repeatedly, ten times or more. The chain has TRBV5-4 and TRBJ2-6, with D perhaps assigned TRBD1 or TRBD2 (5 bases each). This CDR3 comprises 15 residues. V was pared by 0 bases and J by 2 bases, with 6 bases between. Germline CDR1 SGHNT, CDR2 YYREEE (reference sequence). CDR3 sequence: CASSLGGAGANVLTF. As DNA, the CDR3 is TGTGCCAGCAGCTTGGGAGGGGCTGGGGCCAACGTCCTGACTTTC.

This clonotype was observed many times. CDR3 DNA: TGCGCCAGCAGCTTCGAGAATACGCAGTATTTT. Its protein is CASSFENTQYF. The V gene is TRBV5-1, the J gene TRBJ2-3; D ambiguous. The V end was cut by 2 bases, the J end by 7 bases, with 5 bases between. The CDR3 spans 11 residues. Germline V CDR1 and CDR2: SGHRS, YFSETQ. Drawing the rest from reference TRBV5-1 and TRBJ2-3, the complete variable domain is KAGVTQTPRYLIKTRGQQVTLSCSPISGHRSVSWYQQTPGQGLQFLFEYFSETQRNKGNFPGRFSGRQFSNSRSEMNVSTLELGDSALYLCASSFENTQYFGPGTRLTVL.

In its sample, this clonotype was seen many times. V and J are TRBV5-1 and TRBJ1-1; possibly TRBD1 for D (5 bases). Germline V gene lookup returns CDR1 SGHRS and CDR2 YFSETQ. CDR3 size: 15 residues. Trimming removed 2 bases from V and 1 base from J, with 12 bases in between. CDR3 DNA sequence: TGCGCCAGCAGCTTAAGACAGCACCCGAACACTGAAGCTTTCTTT. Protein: CASSLRQHPNTEAFF.

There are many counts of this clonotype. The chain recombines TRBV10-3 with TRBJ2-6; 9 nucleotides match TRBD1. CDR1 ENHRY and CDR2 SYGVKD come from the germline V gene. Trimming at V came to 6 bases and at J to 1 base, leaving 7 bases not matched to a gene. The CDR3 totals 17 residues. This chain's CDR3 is CAIRGDRESSGANVLTF. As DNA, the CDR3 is TGTGCCATCAGGGGGGACAGGGAAAGTTCTGGGGCCAACGTCCTGACTTTC.

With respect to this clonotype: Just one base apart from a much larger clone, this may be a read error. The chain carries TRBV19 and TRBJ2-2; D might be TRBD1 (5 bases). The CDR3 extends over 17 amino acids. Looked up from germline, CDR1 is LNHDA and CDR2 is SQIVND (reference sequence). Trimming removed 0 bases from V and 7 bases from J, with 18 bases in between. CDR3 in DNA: TGTGCCAGTAGTATAGATCACACAGGCCGTTCCGGCGGGGAGCTGTTTTTT. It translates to CASSIDHTGRSGGELFF.

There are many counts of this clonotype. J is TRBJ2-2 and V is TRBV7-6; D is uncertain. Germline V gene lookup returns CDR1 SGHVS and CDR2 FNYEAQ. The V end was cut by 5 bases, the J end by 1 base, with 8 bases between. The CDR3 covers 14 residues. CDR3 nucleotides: TGTGCCAGCAGCCCCACAGTGAACACCGGGGAGCTGTTTTTT. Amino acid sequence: CASSPTVNTGELFF. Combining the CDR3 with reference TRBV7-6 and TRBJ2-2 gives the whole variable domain GAGVSQSPRYKVTKRGQDVALRCDPISGHVSLYWYRQALGQGPEFLTYFNYEAQQDKSGLPNDRFSAERPEGSISTLTIQRTEQRDSAMYRCASSPTVNTGELFFGEGSRLTVL.

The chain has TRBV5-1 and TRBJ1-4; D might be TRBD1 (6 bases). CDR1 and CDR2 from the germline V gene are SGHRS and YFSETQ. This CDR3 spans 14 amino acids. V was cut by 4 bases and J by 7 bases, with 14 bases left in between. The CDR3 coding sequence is TGCGCCAGCAGCCGGGACGGACAGAGTGAAAAACTGTTTTTT. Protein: CASSRDGQSEKLFF.

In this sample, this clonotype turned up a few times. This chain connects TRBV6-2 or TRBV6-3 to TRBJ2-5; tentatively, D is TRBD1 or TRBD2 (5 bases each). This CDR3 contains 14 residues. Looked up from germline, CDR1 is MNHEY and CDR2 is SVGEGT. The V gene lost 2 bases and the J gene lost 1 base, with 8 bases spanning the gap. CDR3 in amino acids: CASSYAGAQETQYF. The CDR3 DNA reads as TGTGCCAGCAGTTACGCCGGGGCCCAAGAGACCCAGTACTTC.

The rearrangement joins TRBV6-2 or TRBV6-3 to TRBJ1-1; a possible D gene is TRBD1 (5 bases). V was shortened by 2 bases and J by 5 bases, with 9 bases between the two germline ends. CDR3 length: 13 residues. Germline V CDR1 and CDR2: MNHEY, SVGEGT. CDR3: CASSYPWGTEAFF. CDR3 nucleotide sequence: TGTGCCAGCAGTTACCCCTGGGGGACTGAAGCTTTCTTT.

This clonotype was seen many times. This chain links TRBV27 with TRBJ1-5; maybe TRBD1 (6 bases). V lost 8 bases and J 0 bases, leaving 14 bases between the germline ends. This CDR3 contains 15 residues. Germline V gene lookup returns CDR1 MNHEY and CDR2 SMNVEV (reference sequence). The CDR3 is CASRLGGVSNQPQHF. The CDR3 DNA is TGTGCCAGCCGACTAGGGGGGGTTAGCAATCAGCCCCAGCATTTT.

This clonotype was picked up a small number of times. The CDR3 DNA is TGTGCCAGCTCACCAGATAAAGACAACACTGAAGCTTTCTTT. This encodes CASSPDKDNTEAFF. The chain uses TRBV18 and TRBJ1-1, with D uncertain. Deletions cut 2 bases from V and 2 bases from J, with 9 bases between. CDR3 length: 14 residues. CDR1 and CDR2 from the germline V gene are KGHSH and LQKENI.

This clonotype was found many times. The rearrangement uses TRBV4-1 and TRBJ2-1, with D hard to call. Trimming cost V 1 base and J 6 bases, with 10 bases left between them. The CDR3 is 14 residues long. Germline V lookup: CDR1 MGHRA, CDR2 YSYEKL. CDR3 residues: CASSQGRVRNEQFF. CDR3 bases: TGCGCCAGCAGCCAAGGTCGGGTACGCAATGAGCAGTTCTTC.

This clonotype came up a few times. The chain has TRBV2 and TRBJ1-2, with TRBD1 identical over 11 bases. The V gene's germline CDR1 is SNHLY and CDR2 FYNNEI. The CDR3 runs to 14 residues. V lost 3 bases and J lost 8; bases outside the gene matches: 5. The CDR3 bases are TGTGCCAGCAGTGACGGACAGGGGGCGCAGGGCTACACCTTC. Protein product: CASSDGQGAQGYTF.

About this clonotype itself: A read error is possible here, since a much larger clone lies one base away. CDR3 nucleotides: TGTGCCATCAGTCGGGACTTGGCTACAGATACGCAGTATTTT. Translated: CAISRDLATDTQYF. V is TRBV10-3 and J is TRBJ2-3, with D possibly TRBD2 on 6 matching bases. Trimming took off 5 bases at V and 3 bases at J, with 12 bases between the two ends. The CDR3 length is 14 residues. Germline values: CDR1 ENHRY, CDR2 SYGVKD.

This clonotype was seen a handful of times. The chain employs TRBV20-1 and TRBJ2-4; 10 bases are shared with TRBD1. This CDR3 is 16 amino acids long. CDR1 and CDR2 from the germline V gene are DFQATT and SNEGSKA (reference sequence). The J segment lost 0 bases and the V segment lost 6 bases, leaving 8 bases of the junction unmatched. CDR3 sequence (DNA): TGCAGTGCCGGGACAGGGGTATTACTAGCCAAAAACATTCAGTACTTC. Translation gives CSAGTGVLLAKNIQYF.

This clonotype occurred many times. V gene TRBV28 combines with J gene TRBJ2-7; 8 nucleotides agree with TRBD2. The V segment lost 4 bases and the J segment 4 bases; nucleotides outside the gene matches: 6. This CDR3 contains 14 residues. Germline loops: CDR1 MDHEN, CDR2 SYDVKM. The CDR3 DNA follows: TGTGCCAGCAGTTCAGCGGGAGTGTTTTACGAGCAGTACGTC. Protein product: CASSSAGVFYEQYV.

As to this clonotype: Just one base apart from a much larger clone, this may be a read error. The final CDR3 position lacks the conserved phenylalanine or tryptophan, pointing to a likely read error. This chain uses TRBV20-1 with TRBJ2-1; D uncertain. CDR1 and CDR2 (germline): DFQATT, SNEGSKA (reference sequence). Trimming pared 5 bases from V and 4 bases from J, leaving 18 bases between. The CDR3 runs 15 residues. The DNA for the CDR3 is TGCAGTGCTGGACCTCCCCGGGCCTTTTACAATGAGCAGTTCTCC. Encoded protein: CSAGPPRAFYNEQFS.

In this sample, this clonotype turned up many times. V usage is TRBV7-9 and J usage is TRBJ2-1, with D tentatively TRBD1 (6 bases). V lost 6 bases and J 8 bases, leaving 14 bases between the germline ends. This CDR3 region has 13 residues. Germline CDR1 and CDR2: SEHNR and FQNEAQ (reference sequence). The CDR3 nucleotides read TGTGCCAGCAGGCCGCAGGGGAACCATGAGCAGTTCTTC. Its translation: CASRPQGNHEQFF.

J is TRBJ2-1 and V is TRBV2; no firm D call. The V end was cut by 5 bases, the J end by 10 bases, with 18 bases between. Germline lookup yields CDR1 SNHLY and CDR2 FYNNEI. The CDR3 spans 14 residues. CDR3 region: CASSQWTVIGEQFF. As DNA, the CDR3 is TGTGCCAGCAGTCAATGGACCGTCATAGGAGAGCAGTTCTTC.